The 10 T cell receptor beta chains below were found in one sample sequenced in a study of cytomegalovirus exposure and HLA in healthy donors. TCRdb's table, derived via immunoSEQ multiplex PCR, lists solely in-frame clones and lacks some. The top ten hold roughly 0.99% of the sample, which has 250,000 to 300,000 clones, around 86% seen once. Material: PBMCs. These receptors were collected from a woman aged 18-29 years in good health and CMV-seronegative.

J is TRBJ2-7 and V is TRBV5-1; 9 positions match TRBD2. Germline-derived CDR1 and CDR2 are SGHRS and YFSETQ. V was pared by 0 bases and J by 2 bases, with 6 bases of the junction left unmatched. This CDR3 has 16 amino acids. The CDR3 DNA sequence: TGCGCCAGCAGCTTGGGACCGGGACTAGCAACCTACGAGCAGTACTTC. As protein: CASSLGPGLATYEQYF.

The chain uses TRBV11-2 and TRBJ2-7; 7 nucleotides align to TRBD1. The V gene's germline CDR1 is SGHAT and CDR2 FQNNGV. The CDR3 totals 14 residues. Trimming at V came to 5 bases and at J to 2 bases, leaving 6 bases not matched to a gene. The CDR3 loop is CASSRSTGPYEQYF. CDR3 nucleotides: TGTGCCAGCAGCCGCTCGACAGGGCCCTACGAGCAGTACTTC.

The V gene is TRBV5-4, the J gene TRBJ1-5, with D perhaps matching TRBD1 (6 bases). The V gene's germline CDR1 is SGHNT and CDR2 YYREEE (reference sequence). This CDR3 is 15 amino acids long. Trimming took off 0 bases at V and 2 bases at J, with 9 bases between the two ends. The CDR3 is CASSLVPGGNQPQHF. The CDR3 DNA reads TGTGCCAGCAGCTTGGTCCCAGGGGGCAATCAGCCCCAGCATTTT.

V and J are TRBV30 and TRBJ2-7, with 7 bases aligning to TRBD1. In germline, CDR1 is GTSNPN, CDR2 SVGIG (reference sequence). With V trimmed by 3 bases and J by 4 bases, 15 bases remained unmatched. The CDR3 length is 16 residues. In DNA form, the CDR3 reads TGTGCCTGGAGCGATATAACAGGGGCTAAAGGGTACGAGCAGTACTTC. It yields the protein CAWSDITGAKGYEQYF.

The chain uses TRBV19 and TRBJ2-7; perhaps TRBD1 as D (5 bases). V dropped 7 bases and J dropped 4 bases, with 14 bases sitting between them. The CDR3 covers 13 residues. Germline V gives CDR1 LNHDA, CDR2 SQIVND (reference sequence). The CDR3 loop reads CASNYKPGYEQYF. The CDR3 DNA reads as TGTGCCAGTAATTATAAGCCAGGGTACGAGCAGTACTTC.

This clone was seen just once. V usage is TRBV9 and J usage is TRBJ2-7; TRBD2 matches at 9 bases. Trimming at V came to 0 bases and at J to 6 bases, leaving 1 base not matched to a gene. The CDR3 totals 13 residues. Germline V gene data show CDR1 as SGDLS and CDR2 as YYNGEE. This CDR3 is CASSVELAGEQYF. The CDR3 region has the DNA TGTGCCAGCAGCGTAGAACTAGCGGGCGAGCAGTACTTC.

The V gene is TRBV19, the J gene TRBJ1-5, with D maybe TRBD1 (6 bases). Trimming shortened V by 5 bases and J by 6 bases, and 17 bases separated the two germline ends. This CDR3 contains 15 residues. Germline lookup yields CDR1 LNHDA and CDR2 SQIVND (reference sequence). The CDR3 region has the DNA TGTGCCAGTAGTGCCCCTCGGCAGGGGATTCAGCCCCAGCATTTT. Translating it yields CASSAPRQGIQPQHF.

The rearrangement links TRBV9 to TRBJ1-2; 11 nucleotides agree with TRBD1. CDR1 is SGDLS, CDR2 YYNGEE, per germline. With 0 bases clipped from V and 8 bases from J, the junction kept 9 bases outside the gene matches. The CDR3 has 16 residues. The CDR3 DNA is TGTGCCAGCAGCGTAGCCGTCCCGGGACAGGGGGAGGGCTACACCTTC. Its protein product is CASSVAVPGQGEGYTF.

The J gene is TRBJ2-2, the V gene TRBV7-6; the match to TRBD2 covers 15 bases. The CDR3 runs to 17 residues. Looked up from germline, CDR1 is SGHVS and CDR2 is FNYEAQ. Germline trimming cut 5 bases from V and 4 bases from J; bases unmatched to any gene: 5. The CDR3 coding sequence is TGTGCCAGCAGCACGGGACTAGCGGGGGGAGGCACCGGGGAGCTGTTTTTT. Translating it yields CASSTGLAGGGTGELFF. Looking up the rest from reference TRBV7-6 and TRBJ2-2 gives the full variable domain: GAGVSQSPRYKVTKRGQDVALRCDPISGHVSLYWYRQALGQGPEFLTYFNYEAQQDKSGLPNDRFSAERPEGSISTLTIQRTEQRDSAMYRCASSTGLAGGGTGELFFGEGSRLTVL.

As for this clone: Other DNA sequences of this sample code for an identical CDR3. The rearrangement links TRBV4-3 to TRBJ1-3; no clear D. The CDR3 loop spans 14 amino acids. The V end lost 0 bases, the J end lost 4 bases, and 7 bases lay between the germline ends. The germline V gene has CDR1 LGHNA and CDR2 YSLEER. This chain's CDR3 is CASSQEYSGNTIYF. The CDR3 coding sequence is TGCGCCAGCAGCCAAGAGTACTCGGGAAACACCATATATTTT.